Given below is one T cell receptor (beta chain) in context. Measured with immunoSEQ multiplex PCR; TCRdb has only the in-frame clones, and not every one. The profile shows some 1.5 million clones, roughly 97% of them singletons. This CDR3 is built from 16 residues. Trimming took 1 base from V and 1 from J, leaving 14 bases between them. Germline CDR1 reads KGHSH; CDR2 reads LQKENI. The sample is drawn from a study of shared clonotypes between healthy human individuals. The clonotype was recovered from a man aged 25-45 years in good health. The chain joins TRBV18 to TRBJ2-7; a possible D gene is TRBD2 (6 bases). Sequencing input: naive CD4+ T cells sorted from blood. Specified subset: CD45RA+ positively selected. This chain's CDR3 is CASSPLEGLRSYEQYF. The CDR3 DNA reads TGTGCCAGCTCACCACTGGAGGGACTTAGATCCTACGAGCAGTACTTC.